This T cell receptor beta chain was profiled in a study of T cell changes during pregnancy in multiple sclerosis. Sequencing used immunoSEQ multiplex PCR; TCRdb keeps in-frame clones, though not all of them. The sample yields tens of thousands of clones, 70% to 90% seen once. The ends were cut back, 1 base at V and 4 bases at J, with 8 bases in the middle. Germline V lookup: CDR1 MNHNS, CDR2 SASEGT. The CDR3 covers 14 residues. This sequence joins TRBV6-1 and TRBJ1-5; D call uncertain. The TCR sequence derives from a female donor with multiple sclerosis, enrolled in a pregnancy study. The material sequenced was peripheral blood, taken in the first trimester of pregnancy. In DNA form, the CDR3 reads TGTGCCAGCAGTGAAGAAATGTTAAATCAGCCCCAGCATTTT. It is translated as CASSEEMLNQPQHF.